Described below is a single T cell receptor (beta chain) sequence and its context. The target of this receptor is not known. No base-level quality is on record; no much larger clone is a single base apart. The data were obtained in a study of T cell changes during pregnancy in multiple sclerosis (dated by TCRdb to the late 2010s). General notes on the study: In women with multiple sclerosis, the researchers looked at how the T cell repertoire shifted as pregnancy progressed.

The library relied on the immunoSEQ multiplex PCR assay. Drawn from immuneACCESS, this table holds only the in-frame rearrangements with V and J called that TCRdb kept. Clones are partly lost; checked studies trace under half to an unresolved V gene and leave the rest unexplained. Here the sample has just over 80,000 clones; roughly 96% occur a single time. 1.1% of the sample rests with the top ten. V is cut by 11 bases and J by 3 bases, and the space between the germline ends is 14 bases. Spanning cysteine to phenylalanine, the CDR3 consists of 12 amino acids. Left in the record is the CDR3 DNA by itself, 36 bases read in frame from the first base. Looking up the germline V gene yields CDR1 ENHRY and CDR2 SYGVKD.

This clonotype was obtained from a female donor with multiple sclerosis, enrolled in a pregnancy study. This receptor chain uses TRBV10-3 and TRBJ2-7; a tentative D call is TRBD2 (6 bases match). This specimen consisted of peripheral blood, obtained in the second trimester of pregnancy. Here is the DNA: TGTGCCGTCTCCGGGGGTAGCTACGAGCAGTACTTC. It is translated as CAVSGGSYEQYF.